Presented here are 19 T cell receptor beta chains from one specimen sequenced in a study of T cells in women clearing cervical HPV infection. The table came from immunoSEQ multiplex PCR; TCRdb's copy has only in-frame clones and leaves some out. This sample's clone table lists around 39,000 clones. The specimen sequenced was blood buffy coat. These receptors were obtained from a woman between 18 and 70 years old with a cervical HPV16 infection that either progressed to CIN3+ or cleared (not recorded which).

Details on this clone: The sequence runs out 3 residues before the end of the CDR3; the remainder is reconstructed from the germline J gene. V is TRBV7-9 and J is TRBJ1-1, with D possibly matching TRBD1 (5 bases). The V gene lost 4 bases and the J gene lost 4 bases, with 13 bases spanning the gap. Germline loops: CDR1 SEHNR, CDR2 FQNEAQ (reference sequence). The CDR3 spans 14 residues. CDR3 in amino acids: CASSYRGLGTEAFF. CDR3 DNA, as far as it was read: TGTGCCAGCAGCTATAGGGGCTTGGGCACTGAA.

In the case of this clone: The CDR3 end lies 3 residues beyond the end of the read and is filled in from the germline J gene. The V and J genes are TRBV20-1 and TRBJ2-7; 11 nucleotides line up with TRBD2. V lost 0 bases to trimming and J lost 2 bases; unmatched junction nucleotides: 3. This CDR3 spans 15 amino acids. The V gene's germline CDR1 is DFQATT and CDR2 SNEGSKA (reference sequence). CDR3 DNA, as far as it was read: TGCAGTGCTAGAGATGGGACTAGCGGTACCTACGAG. It yields the protein CSARDGTSGTYE. The full CDR3 protein is CSARDGTSGTYEQYF.

By frequency, this clone registers medium-sized. The read is 3 residues too short to cover the CDR3 end, so that end is filled in from the germline J gene. The chain joins TRBV18 to TRBJ2-3; tentatively, D is TRBD2 (6 bases). The V end was cut by 1 base, the J end by 0 bases, with 8 bases between. The CDR3 covers 15 residues. The germline V gene encodes CDR1 KGHSH and CDR2 LQKENI. The CDR3 loop is CASSPQSGSTDTQYF. The DNA read from the CDR3 is TGTGCCAGCTCACCACAAAGCGGGAGCACAGATACG.

Details on this clone: The sample holds other DNA sequences that translate to the same CDR3. CDR3 protein: CASSPDTDTYTF. The covered CDR3 bases are TGTGCCAGCTCACCCGATACAGATACC. This chain uses TRBV18 with TRBJ1-2; D not certain. From the germline J gene comes the end of the CDR3, since the read stops 3 residues before it. The CDR3 sequence is 12 residues long. CDR1 and CDR2 from the germline V gene are KGHSH and LQKENI.

As to this clone: The sequenced fragment ends 3 residues before the CDR3 boundary, so the rest is inferred from the germline J gene. The chain combines TRBV7-3 with TRBJ2-1, with D tentatively TRBD1 (6 bases). The CDR3 is 16 amino acids. Trimming removed 4 bases from V and 4 bases from J, with 17 bases in between. Germline values: CDR1 SGHTA, CDR2 FQGTGA. CDR3 DNA (partial): TGTGCCAGCAGCTCGGGGCCCCTGGACAGATACAATGAG. Protein: CASSSGPLDRYNE. The complete CDR3 sequence is CASSSGPLDRYNEQFF.

Notes on this clone: The CDR3 end falls 3 residues outside the read, so it is completed with the germline J gene. The chain recombines TRBV4-2 with TRBJ2-5; a possible D gene is TRBD2 (6 bases). V was shortened by 2 bases and J by 6 bases, with 13 bases between the two germline ends. Germline CDR1 and CDR2: LGHNA and YNFKEQ. This CDR3 spans 14 amino acids. CDR3 DNA, as far as it was read: TGTGCCAGCAGCCAATCACTAGCTATTCAGACC. It codes for CASSQSLAIQT. The complete CDR3 reads CASSQSLAIQTQYF.

Regarding this clone: The missing CDR3 end, 3 residues past where the read stops, is filled in from the germline J gene. This chain joins TRBV2 and TRBJ1-4; 7 bases are a match to TRBD1. From germline, CDR1 is SNHLY and CDR2 FYNNEI. Unmatched junction bases numbered 11, after V lost 6 bases and J lost 7 bases. This CDR3 spans 15 amino acids. The part of the CDR3 DNA that was read is TGTGCCAGCAGAGACAGGGAGCGGTTGGGTGAAAAA. Protein: CASRDRERLGEK. The full-length CDR3 reads as CASRDRERLGEKLFF. Together with reference TRBV2 and TRBJ1-4, the CDR3 gives the full variable domain: EPEVTQTPSHQVTQMGQEVILRCVPISNHLYFYWYRQILGQKVEFLVSFYNNEISEKSEIFDDQFSVERPDGSNFTLKIRSTKLEDSAMYFCASRDRERLGEKLFFGSGTQLSVL.

As to this clone: The read ends 3 residues shy of where the CDR3 ends; the end is completed using the germline J gene. This chain joins TRBV30 and TRBJ2-2; no clear D gene. Germline V gene lookup returns CDR1 GTSNPN and CDR2 SVGIG (reference sequence). V dropped 5 bases and J dropped 0 bases, with 7 bases sitting between them. The CDR3 has 13 residues. Partial CDR3 DNA: TGTGCCTGGTTACTTCCGAACACCGGGGAG. Translated: CAWLLPNTGE. The entire CDR3 reads CAWLLPNTGELFF.

On this clone: The read ends 3 residues shy of where the CDR3 ends; the end is completed using the germline J gene. The rearrangement links TRBV7-6 to TRBJ2-2, with 15 bases matching TRBD2. J gave up 4 bases and V 5 bases, and 5 bases lay outside the gene matches. The CDR3 runs to 17 residues. The germline gives CDR1 SGHVS, CDR2 FNYEAQ. The CDR3 loop reads CASSPGLAGGRTGELFF. The covered CDR3 bases are TGTGCCAGCAGCCCGGGACTAGCGGGAGGCCGCACCGGGGAG.

Worth noting for this clone: The CDR3 end falls 3 residues outside the read, so it is completed with the germline J gene. The J gene is TRBJ2-1, the V gene TRBV5-5, with TRBD1 identical over 7 bases. Germline CDR1 reads SGHKS; CDR2 reads YYEKEE (reference sequence). V gave up 2 bases and J gave up 3 bases; unmatched junction bases: 5. CDR3 length: 15 residues. The part of the CDR3 DNA that was read is TGTGCCAGCAGCTTAGAGGACAGGAACTACAATGAG. Residues: CASSLEDRNYNE. The CDR3 as a whole reads CASSLEDRNYNEQFF.

Concerning this clone: The read is 3 residues too short to cover the CDR3 end, so that end is filled in from the germline J gene. The V call is TRBV18, the J call TRBJ1-5, with 7 bases lining up with TRBD1. Germline trimming cut 5 bases from V and 5 bases from J; bases unmatched to any gene: 9. The CDR3 has 15 amino acids. From germline, CDR1 is KGHSH and CDR2 LQKENI. The DNA read from the CDR3 is TGTGCCAGCTCAGGAAACAGGGGTGGTGATCAGCCC. This sequence encodes CASSGNRGGDQP. The whole CDR3 reads CASSGNRGGDQPQHF.

About this clone: The read ends 3 residues before the CDR3 terminus; that terminus is restored from the germline J gene. The chain is built from TRBV2 and TRBJ2-5; D gene unclear. CDR1 and CDR2 from the germline V gene are SNHLY and FYNNEI. V lost 0 bases and J lost 7, with 9 bases in between. The CDR3 is 13 amino acids. This CDR3 reads CASSEAGQVTQYF. The CDR3 bases that were read are TGTGCCAGCAGTGAAGCTGGCCAGGTGACC. The full variable domain, rest sourced from reference TRBV2 and TRBJ2-5, is EPEVTQTPSHQVTQMGQEVILRCVPISNHLYFYWYRQILGQKVEFLVSFYNNEISEKSEIFDDQFSVERPDGSNFTLKIRSTKLEDSAMYFCASSEAGQVTQYFGPGTRLLVL.

With regard to this clone: The CDR3 extends 3 residues past the end of the read, so its final part is completed from the germline J gene. The rearrangement links TRBV30 to TRBJ2-3; D may be TRBD2 (5 bases). In germline, CDR1 is GTSNPN, CDR2 SVGIG (reference sequence). The CDR3 loop spans 15 amino acids. V was clipped by 0 bases and J by 1 base, with 11 bases between them. CDR3 residues: CAWSVFAGGTDTQYF. Partial CDR3 DNA: TGTGCCTGGAGTGTATTCGCGGGCGGCACAGATACG.

For this clone: Coverage ceases 3 residues before the CDR3 finishes, and the germline J gene fills in the end. The rearrangement uses TRBV6-1 and TRBJ2-3, with D perhaps TRBD2 (5 bases). The germline gives CDR1 MNHNS, CDR2 SASEGT. This CDR3 comprises 14 residues. The sequenced CDR3 bases are TGTGCCAGCAGTGAGACTATAATTGGCGGGACG. Amino acids: CASSETIIGGT. The complete CDR3 reads CASSETIIGGTQYF.

On this clone: From the germline J gene comes the end of the CDR3, since the read stops 3 residues before it. This chain joins TRBV11-2 and TRBJ2-1, with D perhaps TRBD2 (5 bases). The CDR3 spans 15 residues. V was trimmed by 0 bases and J by 5 bases, leaving 11 bases between them. Looked up from germline, CDR1 is SGHAT and CDR2 is FQNNGV. CDR3 loop: CASSLDWSADNEQFF. The sequenced CDR3 bases are TGTGCCAGCAGCTTAGATTGGTCAGCGGACAATGAG.

This clone shows up as medium-sized (0.01 to 0.1%) by frequency. The read terminates 3 residues before the CDR3 end, so the remaining end is supplied by the germline J gene. The rearrangement joins TRBV6-1 to TRBJ2-4, with 7 bases lining up with TRBD2. From germline, CDR1 is MNHNS and CDR2 SASEGT. The CDR3 sequence is 19 residues long. The trim removed 0 bases at V and 1 base at J, leaving 12 bases unmatched. The DNA read from the CDR3 is TGTGCCAGCAGTGAAGCGCCGGGAGGAGGGGATCAGGCCAAAAACATT. This gives the protein CASSEAPGGGDQAKNI. The full CDR3 is CASSEAPGGGDQAKNIQYF.

Details on this clone: The CDR3 extends 3 residues past the end of the read, so its final part is completed from the germline J gene. This chain connects TRBV27 to TRBJ2-7; TRBD1 matches 8 bases. The CDR3 runs 13 residues. Germline CDR1 reads MNHEY; CDR2 reads SMNVEV (reference sequence). Germline trimming cut 5 bases from V and 4 bases from J; bases unmatched to any gene: 4. CDR3: CASSRTGRYEQYF. The part of the CDR3 DNA that was read is TGTGCCAGCAGTCGGACAGGGCGTTACGAG.

The CDR3 is CAIGQFNQPQHF. The covered CDR3 bases are TGTGCCATCGGACAGTTCAATCAGCCC. V and J are TRBV10-3 and TRBJ1-5, with D perhaps matching TRBD1 (6 bases). Read sequence stops 3 residues before the CDR3 end, and the germline J gene provides the missing end. The CDR3 loop spans 12 amino acids. Germline CDR1 ENHRY, CDR2 SYGVKD. V lost 8 bases, J lost 3 bases, and 8 bases lay in between.

On this clone: The read is 3 residues too short to cover the CDR3 end, so that end is filled in from the germline J gene. The rearrangement links TRBV7-9 to TRBJ2-1, with TRBD1 matching 8 bases. The trim removed 4 bases at V and 7 bases at J, leaving 6 bases unmatched. Germline V lookup: CDR1 SEHNR, CDR2 FQNEAQ (reference sequence). This CDR3 has 14 residues. CDR3 DNA, as far as it was read: TGTGCCAGCAGCTCCCAGGACAGGGCAAATGAG. This codes for CASSSQDRANE. In full, the CDR3 reads CASSSQDRANEQFF.